The rows below give T cell receptor beta chains drawn from one sample of a study of shared clonotypes between healthy human individuals. Data came from immunoSEQ multiplex PCR; TCRdb stores just in-frame clones and leaves some out. Among under 2,000,000 clones, roughly 94% were seen once, and the ten largest hold under 1.5%. Sequenced: naive CD8+ T cells sorted from blood. These receptors all stem from a man aged 18 to 29 in good health. Each CDR3 is given with its conserved first and last residue. D genes are given only for firm matches. Where a row states a size, it is once, few, many or the class of an expanded clone; other rows omit it.

V gene	D gene	clone size	J gene	CDR3 DNA	CDR3 protein
TRBV27	NA	NA	TRBJ1-1	TGTGCCAGCAGTTTATCGCAGACAGGGAACACTGAAGCTTTCTTT	CASSLSQTGNTEAFF
TRBV6-5	TRBD2	NA	TRBJ2-7	TGTGCCAGCCGTTTTAACCAGCGGGAGTCCTACGAGCAGTACTTC	CASRFNQRESYEQYF
TRBV5-6	NA	once	TRBJ2-7	TGTGCCAGCAGCTTGCCCCTGGGGGAGCAGTACTTC	CASSLPLGEQYF
TRBV5-6	TRBD1	NA	TRBJ1-1	TGTGCCAGCAGCTGGGACAGGGGCCCTGAAGCTTTCTTT	CASSWDRGPEAFF
TRBV11-2	NA	NA	TRBJ1-2	TGTGCCAGCAGCTTAGGAAGGCCAGGGACTAACTATGGCTACACCTTC	CASSLGRPGTNYGYTF
TRBV9	TRBD2	NA	TRBJ2-5	TGTGCCAGCAGCGAAGGGACTAGCGGGGGCCAAGAGACCCAGTACTTC	CASSEGTSGGQETQYF
TRBV7-2	NA	NA	TRBJ1-2	TGTGCCAGCAGCTCCTCGACACAGTTCTATGGCTACACCTTC	CASSSSTQFYGYTF
TRBV7-9	NA	NA	TRBJ2-5	TGTGCCAGCAGCTTAGGTCTTGGGACAAGCCAAGAGACCCAGTACTTC	CASSLGLGTSQETQYF
TRBV29-1	TRBD1	NA	TRBJ2-2	TGCAGCGTCACAGGGGTGAACACCGGGGAGCTGTTTTTT	CSVTGVNTGELFF
TRBV15	TRBD1	NA	TRBJ2-7	TGTGCCACCAGCACCGAATACAGGGGGATCTACGAGCAGTACTTC	CATSTEYRGIYEQYF
TRBV27	TRBD2	NA	TRBJ2-5	TGTGCCAGCAGTGTTGCGGGGGGGCTAGAGACCCAGTACTTC	CASSVAGGLETQYF